The clone carrying this T cell receptor (beta chain) has ten or more counts. Its antigen is unidentified. Sequencing libraries for TCR beta were prepared with iRepertoire HTBI primers and Arm-PCR of CDR3 regions. TCRdb itself ran the multiplex PCR reads through MiXCR, one entry per CDR3 protein. The sample holds 400,000 to 500,000 distinct CDR3 sequences, 16% seen once. Germline values: CDR1 KGHSH, CDR2 LQKENI. The CDR3 sequence is 15 residues long. Trimming took off 6 bases at V and 10 bases at J, with 22 bases between the two ends. The data originate from a study of regulatory T cells in long-lasting Graves disease. Study-level points and caveats: Rather than thyroid tissue, only peripheral blood underwent study. The persistent group shared 2,500 to 3,000 public clonotypes, more than the 966 shared by new patients.

Time point in this sample: newly diagnosed GD, antithyroid drugs for less than 3 months. RNA extracted from PBMCs served as the sequencing template. These data were also reused for a study on T cells in Graves' hyperthyroidism and ophthalmopathy. That work adds: The HTBI primer set was used in a first-round RT-PCR of the TCR CDR3.

This chain uses TRBV18 with TRBJ1-5, with D perhaps TRBD1 (6 bases). The material sequenced was peripheral blood mononuclear cells (PBMCs), taken at new diagnosis, from a patient treated with antithyroid drugs. The receptor's source is a woman aged 30 to 39 with Graves disease. Here the CDR3 DNA reads TGTGCCAGCTCCACCGACAGGAACCGAATCAGCCCCCAGCATTTT. Its protein is CASSTDRNRISPQHF. Variable domain in full (rest from reference TRBV18 and TRBJ1-5): NAGVMQNPRHLVRRRGQEARLRCSPMKGHSHVYWYRQLPEEGLKFMVYLQKENIIDESGMPKERFSAEFPKEGPSILRIQQVVRGDSAAYFCASSTDRNRISPQHFGDGTRLSIL.